The present T cell receptor beta chain was sequenced within a study of blood T cells in healthy people across ages. About this clonotype itself: Its antigen is as yet unknown.

Study-wide results and limits: Higher diversity, along with more naive CD4+ cells, distinguished long-lived donors from aged donors. The donors' CMV status was not determined, possibly confounding changes in expanded clonotypes.

Using a J-beta primer mix together with a sample-barcoded 5' primer, a second PCR was run for roughly 7 to 11 cycles. Each CDR3 protein is one row after TCRdb ran MiXCR on the 5' RACE reads. The data show some 370,000 distinct CDR3 sequences, more than 45% seen once. V lost 3 bases to trimming and J lost 10 bases, with 10 bases between them. This CDR3 is 11 amino acids long. CDR1 is DFQATT, CDR2 SNEGSKA, per germline (reference sequence). Sequencing was done on a sample of blood. The rearrangement joins TRBV20-1 to TRBJ2-1; D unresolved. The source is a man aged 60-69 years in good health. Written as DNA, the CDR3 is TGCAGTGCTAGTACTAACTACGAGCAGTTCTTC. Protein: CSASTNYEQFF.